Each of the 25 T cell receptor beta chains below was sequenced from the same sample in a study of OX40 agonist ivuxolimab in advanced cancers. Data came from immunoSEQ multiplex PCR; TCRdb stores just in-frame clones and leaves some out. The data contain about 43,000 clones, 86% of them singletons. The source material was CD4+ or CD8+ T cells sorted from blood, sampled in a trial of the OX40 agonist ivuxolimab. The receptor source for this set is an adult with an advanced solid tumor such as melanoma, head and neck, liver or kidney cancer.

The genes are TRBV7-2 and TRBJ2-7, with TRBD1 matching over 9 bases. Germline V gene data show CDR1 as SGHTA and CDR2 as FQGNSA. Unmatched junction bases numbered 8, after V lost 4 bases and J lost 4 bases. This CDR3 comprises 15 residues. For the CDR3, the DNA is TGTGCCAGCAGCTCATATCGACAGGGGGGTTACGAGCAGTACTTC. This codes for CASSSYRQGGYEQYF.

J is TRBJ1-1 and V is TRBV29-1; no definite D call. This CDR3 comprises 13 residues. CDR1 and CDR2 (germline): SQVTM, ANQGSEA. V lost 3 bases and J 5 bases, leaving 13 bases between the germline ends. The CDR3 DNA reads TGCAGCGTTGATGGTCAGGCGGGAACTGAAGCTTTCTTT. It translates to CSVDGQAGTEAFF.

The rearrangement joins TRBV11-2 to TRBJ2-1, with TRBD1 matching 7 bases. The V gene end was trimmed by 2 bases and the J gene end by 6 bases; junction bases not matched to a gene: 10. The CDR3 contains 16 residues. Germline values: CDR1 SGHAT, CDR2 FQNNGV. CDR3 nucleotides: TGTGCCAGCAGCTTATCGCCCCGGACAGGTCTCAATGAGCAGTTCTTC. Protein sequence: CASSLSPRTGLNEQFF.

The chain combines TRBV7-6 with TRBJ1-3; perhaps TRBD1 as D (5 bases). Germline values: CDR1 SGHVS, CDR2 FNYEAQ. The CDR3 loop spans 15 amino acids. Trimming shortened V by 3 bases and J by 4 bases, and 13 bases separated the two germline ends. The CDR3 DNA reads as TGTGCCAGCAGCTTGGCCTCAGGGACCGGAAACACCATATATTTT. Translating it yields CASSLASGTGNTIYF.

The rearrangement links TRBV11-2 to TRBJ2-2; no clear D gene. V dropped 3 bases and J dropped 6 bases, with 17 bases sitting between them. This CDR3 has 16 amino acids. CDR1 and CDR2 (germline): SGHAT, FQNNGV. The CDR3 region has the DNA TGTGCCAGCAGCTTTTCTCCCAGCTTCGGCTCCGGGGAGCTGTTTTTT. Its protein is CASSFSPSFGSGELFF.

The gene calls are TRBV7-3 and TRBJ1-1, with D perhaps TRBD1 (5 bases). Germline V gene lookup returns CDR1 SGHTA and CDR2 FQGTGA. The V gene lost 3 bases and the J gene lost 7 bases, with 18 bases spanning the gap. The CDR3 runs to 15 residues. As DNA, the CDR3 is TGTGCCAGCAGCTTCTCGGGGCAGGAAGGCGATGAAGCTTTCTTT. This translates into CASSFSGQEGDEAFF. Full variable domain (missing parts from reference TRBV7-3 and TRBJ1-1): GAGVSQTPSNKVTEKGKYVELRCDPISGHTALYWYRQSLGQGPEFLIYFQGTGAADDSGLPNDRFFAVRPEGSVSTLKIQRTERGDSAVYLCASSFSGQEGDEAFFGQGTRLTVV.

In DNA, the CDR3 is TGCAGCGTTTCCTCGTCTGGCGATGAGCAGTTCTTC. Protein product: CSVSSSGDEQFF. The rearrangement uses TRBV29-1 and TRBJ2-1; D gene unclear. The V end was cut by 5 bases, the J end by 8 bases, with 13 bases between. The CDR3 totals 12 residues. Germline-derived CDR1 and CDR2 are SQVTM and ANQGSEA.

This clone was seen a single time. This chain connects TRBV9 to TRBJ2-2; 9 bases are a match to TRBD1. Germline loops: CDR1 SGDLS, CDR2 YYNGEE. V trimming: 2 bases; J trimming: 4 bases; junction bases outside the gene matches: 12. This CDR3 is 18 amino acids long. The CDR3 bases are TGTGCCAGCAGCGTTTACCGGGACAGGGCTGCTTTCACCGGGGAGCTGTTTTTT. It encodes CASSVYRDRAAFTGELFF.

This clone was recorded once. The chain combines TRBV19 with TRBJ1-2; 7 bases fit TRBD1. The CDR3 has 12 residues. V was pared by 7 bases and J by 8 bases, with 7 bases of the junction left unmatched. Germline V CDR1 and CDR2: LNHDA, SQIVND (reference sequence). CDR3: CASNTGVGGYTF. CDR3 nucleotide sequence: TGTGCCAGTAACACAGGGGTGGGAGGCTACACCTTC.

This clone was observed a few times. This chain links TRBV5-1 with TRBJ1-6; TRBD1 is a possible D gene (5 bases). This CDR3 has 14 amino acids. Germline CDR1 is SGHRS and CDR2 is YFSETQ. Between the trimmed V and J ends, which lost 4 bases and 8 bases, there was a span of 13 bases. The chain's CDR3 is CASSNTGGDSPLHF. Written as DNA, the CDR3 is TGCGCCAGCAGCAATACCGGGGGAGATTCACCCCTCCACTTT. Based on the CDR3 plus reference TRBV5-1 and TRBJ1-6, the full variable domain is KAGVTQTPRYLIKTRGQQVTLSCSPISGHRSVSWYQQTPGQGLQFLFEYFSETQRNKGNFPGRFSGRQFSNSRSEMNVSTLELGDSALYLCASSNTGGDSPLHFGNGTRLTVT.

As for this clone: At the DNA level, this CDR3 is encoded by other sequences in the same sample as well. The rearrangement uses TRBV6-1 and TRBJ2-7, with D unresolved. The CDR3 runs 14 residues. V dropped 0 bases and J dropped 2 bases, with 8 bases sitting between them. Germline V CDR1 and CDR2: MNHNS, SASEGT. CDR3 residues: CASSEAPRTYEQYF. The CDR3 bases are TGTGCCAGCAGTGAAGCTCCCAGGACCTACGAGCAGTACTTC.

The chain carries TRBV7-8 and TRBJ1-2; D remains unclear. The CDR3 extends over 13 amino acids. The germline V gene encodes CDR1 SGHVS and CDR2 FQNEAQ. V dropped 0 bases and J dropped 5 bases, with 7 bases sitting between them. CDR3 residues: CASSLALVYGYTF. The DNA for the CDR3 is TGTGCCAGCAGCTTAGCGCTAGTGTATGGCTACACCTTC.

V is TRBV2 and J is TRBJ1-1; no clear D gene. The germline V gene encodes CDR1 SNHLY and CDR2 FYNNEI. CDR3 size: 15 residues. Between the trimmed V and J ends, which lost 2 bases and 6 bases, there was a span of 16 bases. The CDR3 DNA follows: TGTGCCAGCAGTGAAAATGGAGGAGTGGGGTCTGAAGCTTTCTTT. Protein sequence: CASSENGGVGSEAFF.

The CDR3 nucleotides are TGTGCCAGCAGCCCCCTTGGTGGGGGGCGCCTTGCCCAAGAGACCCAGTACTTC. Protein sequence: CASSPLGGGRLAQETQYF. The chain is built from TRBV5-6 and TRBJ2-5; D is tentatively TRBD1 or TRBD2 (6 bases each). This CDR3 comprises 18 residues. The V end lost 4 bases, the J end lost 1 base, and 23 bases lay between the germline ends. Germline lookup yields CDR1 SGHDT and CDR2 YYEEEE.

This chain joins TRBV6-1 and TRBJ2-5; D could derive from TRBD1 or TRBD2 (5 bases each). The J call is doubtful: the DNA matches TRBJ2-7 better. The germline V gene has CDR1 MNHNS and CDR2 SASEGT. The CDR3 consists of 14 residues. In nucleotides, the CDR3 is TGTGCCAGCAGACCCGGACTCACGGGGCGCGAGCAGTACTTC. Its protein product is CASRPGLTGREQYF.

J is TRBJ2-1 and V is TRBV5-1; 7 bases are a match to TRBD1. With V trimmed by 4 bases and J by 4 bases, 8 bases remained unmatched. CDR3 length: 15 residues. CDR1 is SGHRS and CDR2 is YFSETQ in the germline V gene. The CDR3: CASSKTTGLYNEQFF. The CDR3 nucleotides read TGCGCCAGCAGCAAGACGACAGGGTTATACAATGAGCAGTTCTTC.

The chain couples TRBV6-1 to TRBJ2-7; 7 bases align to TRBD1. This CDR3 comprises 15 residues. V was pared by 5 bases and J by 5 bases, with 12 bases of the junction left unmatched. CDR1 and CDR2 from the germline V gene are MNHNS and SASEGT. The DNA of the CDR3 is TGTGCCAGCAGTTTAAGTAGGGGGCTCCTGAACGAGCAGTACTTC. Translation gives CASSLSRGLLNEQYF.

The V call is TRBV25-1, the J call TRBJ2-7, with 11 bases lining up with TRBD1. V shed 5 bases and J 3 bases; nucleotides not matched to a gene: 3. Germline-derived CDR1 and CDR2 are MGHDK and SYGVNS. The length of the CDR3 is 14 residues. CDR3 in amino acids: CASSKGQGDYEQYF. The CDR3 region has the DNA TGTGCCAGCAGTAAGGGACAGGGGGACTACGAGCAGTACTTC.

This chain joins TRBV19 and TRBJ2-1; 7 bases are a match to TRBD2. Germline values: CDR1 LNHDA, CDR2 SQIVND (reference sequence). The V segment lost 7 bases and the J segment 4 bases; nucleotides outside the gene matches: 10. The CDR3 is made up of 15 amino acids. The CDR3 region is CASKPGTNLYNEQFF. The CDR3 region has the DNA TGTGCCAGTAAGCCCGGGACTAACCTGTACAATGAGCAGTTCTTC.

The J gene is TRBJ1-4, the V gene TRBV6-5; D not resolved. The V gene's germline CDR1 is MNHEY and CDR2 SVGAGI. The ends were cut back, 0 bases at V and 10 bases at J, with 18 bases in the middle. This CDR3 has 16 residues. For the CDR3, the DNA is TGTGCCAGCAGTTACTCGGCTGGTAGGGTTCTCGGAAAACTGTTTTTT. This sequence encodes CASSYSAGRVLGKLFF.

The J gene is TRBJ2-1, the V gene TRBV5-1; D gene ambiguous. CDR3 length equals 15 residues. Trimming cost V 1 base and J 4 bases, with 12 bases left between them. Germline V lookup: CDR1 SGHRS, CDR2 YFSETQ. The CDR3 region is CASSLYGDPYNEQFF. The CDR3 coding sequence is TGCGCCAGCAGCTTGTACGGCGATCCGTACAATGAGCAGTTCTTC.

CDR3 sequence reads: CASSPQGGNTGELFF. The CDR3 coding sequence is TGTGCCAGCTCACCCCAGGGGGGTAACACCGGGGAGCTGTTTTTT. V usage is TRBV18 and J usage is TRBJ2-2; D possibly corresponds to TRBD1 (7 bases). The CDR3 contains 15 residues. V shed 3 bases and J shed 2 bases, with 10 bases lying between them. Per the germline V gene, CDR1 is KGHSH and CDR2 is LQKENI.

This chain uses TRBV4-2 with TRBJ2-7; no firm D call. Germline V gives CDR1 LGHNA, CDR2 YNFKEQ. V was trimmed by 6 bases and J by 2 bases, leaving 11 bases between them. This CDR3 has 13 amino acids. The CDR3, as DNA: TGTGCCAGCAGGACGGAAGGTCCCTACGAGCAGTACTTC. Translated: CASRTEGPYEQYF.

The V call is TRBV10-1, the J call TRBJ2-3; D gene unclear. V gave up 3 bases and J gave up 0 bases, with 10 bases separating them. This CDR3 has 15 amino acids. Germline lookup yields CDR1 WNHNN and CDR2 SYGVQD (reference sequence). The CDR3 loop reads CASSDGGPSTDTQYF. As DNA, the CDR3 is TGCGCCAGCAGTGACGGCGGCCCTAGCACAGATACGCAGTATTTT.

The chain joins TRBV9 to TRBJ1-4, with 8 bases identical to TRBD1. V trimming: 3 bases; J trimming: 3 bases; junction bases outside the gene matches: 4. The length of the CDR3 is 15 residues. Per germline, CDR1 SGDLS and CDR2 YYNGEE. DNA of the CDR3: TGTGCCAGCAGCGGGGGACAGGCAGCTAATGAAAAACTGTTTTTT. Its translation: CASSGGQAANEKLFF.